The rows below give T cell receptor beta chains drawn from one sample of a study of shared clonotypes between healthy human individuals. TCRdb keeps only in-frame clones here, not all; method: immunoSEQ multiplex PCR. The sample has a few hundred thousand clones; roughly three quarters are singletons. Sequenced material: PBMCs. These receptors were obtained from a woman in her thirties or forties in good health. Some clones in this sample may be carry-over from other donors' samples. CDR3s include the opening cysteine and the closing phenylalanine or tryptophan. The order of the fields is V gene, D gene, CDR3 protein. The D gene is left open where the match is weak.

v_gene: TRBV7-9
d_gene: .
CDR3aa: CASSSKFYGYTF

v_gene: TRBV7-6
d_gene: TRBD1
CDR3aa: CASSLRQGDEKLFF

v_gene: TRBV5-1
d_gene: .
CDR3aa: CASSLGSGTDTQYF

v_gene: TRBV18
d_gene: .
CDR3aa: CASSHVAGFGNQPQHF

v_gene: TRBV15
d_gene: .
CDR3aa: CATSRDLVDYEQYF

v_gene: TRBV6-1
d_gene: .
CDR3aa: CASRRPDYGYTF

v_gene: TRBV6-1
d_gene: TRBD2
CDR3aa: CASSEIGTSGRGKNIQYF

v_gene: TRBV20-1
d_gene: TRBD1
CDR3aa: CSANGQVAYTF

v_gene: TRBV5-6
d_gene: .
CDR3aa: CASSRMPYEQYF

v_gene: TRBV9
d_gene: .
CDR3aa: CASSVSATIVGTEAFF

v_gene: TRBV7-2
d_gene: TRBD1
CDR3aa: CASSPGTGRVRTEAFF

v_gene: TRBV14
d_gene: .
CDR3aa: CASSQGGSGSIYGYTF

v_gene: TRBV19
d_gene: .
CDR3aa: CASKWTSNTEAFF